This is a list of T cell receptor beta chains from one sample in a study of human T cells and chemical hapten exposure. TCRdb re-called the RACE reads with MiXCR, one entry per CDR3 protein. The data show 150,000 to 200,000 distinct CDR3 sequences, roughly a quarter seen once. Sequenced here: whole blood, sampled in connection with sensitization to the hapten diphenylcyclopropenone (DPC). These receptors were collected from a woman in her 40s with alopecia areata. Some clones in this sample may be carry-over from other donors' samples. CDR3s include the opening cysteine and the closing phenylalanine or tryptophan. The D gene is left open where the match is weak. Where a row states a size, it is once, few, many or the class of an expanded clone; other rows omit it.

CSARDGAGETQYF TGCAGTGCTAGAGATGGCGCGGGAGAGACCCAGTACTTC few . TRBJ2-5 TRBV20-1
CSARDPTGVSYEQYF TGCAGTGCTAGAGATCCCACGGGCGTCTCCTACGAGCAGTACTTC . . TRBJ2-7 TRBV20-1
CASSSLEGARGYTF TGTGCCAGCAGTTCCCTTGAGGGGGCTCGCGGCTACACCTTC . TRBD1 TRBJ1-2 TRBV28
CAGSLAGQGNNSPLHF TGTGCCGGCAGCCTTGCGGGACAGGGGAATAATTCACCCCTCCACTTT once TRBD1 TRBJ1-6 TRBV7-2
CASSFMGVGEQFF TGTGCCAGCAGTTTTATGGGGGTGGGGGAGCAGTTCTTC . . TRBJ2-1 TRBV12-3/TRBV12-4
CSARRMTGELFF TGCAGTGCTAGACGGATGACCGGGGAGCTGTTTTTT few . TRBJ2-2 TRBV20-1
CASSSQGRDTQYF TGTGCCAGCAGCTCACAGGGGCGCGATACGCAGTATTTT few TRBD1 TRBJ2-3 TRBV6-2/TRBV6-3
CSVEAGVTGELFF TGCAGCGTTGAAGCAGGGGTCACCGGGGAGCTGTTTTTT many . TRBJ2-2 TRBV29-1
CASSSRTVYSNQPQHF TGTGCCAGCAGTTCCAGGACGGTCTATAGCAATCAGCCCCAGCATTTT . . TRBJ1-5 TRBV28
CASSTRLSSSTDTQYF TGTGCCAGCAGCACCCGACTGTCCAGTAGCACAGATACGCAGTATTTT . . TRBJ2-3 TRBV7-2
CSARDRRAGDSNNSPLHF TGCAGTGCTAGAGATCGGCGGGCAGGGGACAGTAATAATTCACCCCTCCACTTT . TRBD1 TRBJ1-6 TRBV20-1
CASSLVGGGTEAFF TGTGCCAGCAGCTTAGTAGGAGGAGGGACTGAAGCTTTCTTT . . TRBJ1-1 TRBV11-2
CAISEGRARDTQYF TGTGCCATCAGTGAGGGGAGGGCCAGAGATACGCAGTATTTT few TRBD2 TRBJ2-3 TRBV10-3
CSANAGPYEQYF TGCAGTGCTAACGCGGGCCCCTACGAGCAGTACTTC few . TRBJ2-7 TRBV20-1
CASSLERTGSDSPLHF TGCGCCAGCAGCTTGGAAAGGACAGGGAGTGATTCACCCCTCCACTTT . TRBD1 TRBJ1-6 TRBV5-1
CASSLGNSGRSYEQYF TGTGCCAGCAGCTTAGGGAATAGCGGGAGATCCTACGAGCAGTACTTC . TRBD2 TRBJ2-7 TRBV11-1
CASSSYFLRMTSVGETQYF TGTGCCAGCAGTTCCTACTTCCTCCGAATGACTAGCGTAGGAGAGACCCAGTACTTC . TRBD2 TRBJ2-5 TRBV28
CASRGGEKLFF TGTGCCAGCCGAGGAGGAGAAAAACTGTTTTTT . . TRBJ1-4 TRBV28
CSVEGLSNTEAFF TGCAGCGTTGAGGGACTGTCGAACACTGAAGCTTTCTTT . . TRBJ1-1 TRBV29-1
CASQGTLRWNEKLFF TGTGCCAGCCAGGGGACCTTAAGGTGGAATGAAAAACTGTTTTTT . . TRBJ1-4 TRBV7-9
CATSSDRGGYEQYF TGTGCCACCAGCTCAGACAGGGGGGGCTACGAGCAGTACTTC few TRBD1 TRBJ2-7 TRBV15
CAISDGAGLSYNEQFF TGTGCCATCAGTGATGGGGCGGGACTCTCCTACAATGAGCAGTTCTTC . . TRBJ2-1 TRBV10-3
CASTPYEQYF TGTGCCAGCACCCCCTACGAGCAGTACTTC . . TRBJ2-7 TRBV12-3/TRBV12-4
CASSEIRLYGYTF TGTGCCAGCAGTGAAATTCGCTTATATGGCTACACCTTC . . TRBJ1-2 TRBV6-1
CASSHPARRGTGELFF TGTGCCAGCAGCCACCCTGCCCGGCGGGGAACCGGGGAGCTGTTTTTT many . TRBJ2-2 TRBV3-1
CASSLAAGAIHEQYF TGTGCCAGCAGCTTAGCCGCAGGGGCGATACACGAGCAGTACTTC few . TRBJ2-7 TRBV7-9
CATSRDIETQYF TGTGCCACCAGCAGAGATATCGAGACCCAGTACTTC . . TRBJ2-5 TRBV15
CATSRSWTGSYNEQFF TGTGCCACCAGCAGATCATGGACAGGGTCCTACAATGAGCAGTTCTTC few TRBD1 TRBJ2-1 TRBV15